This T cell receptor beta chain was found in a study of T cells in Graves' hyperthyroidism and ophthalmopathy. The diagnostic basis comprised clinical symptoms, serum thyroxine and TRAb, thyroid ultrasound and orbital computed tomography. The sample holds many counts of this clonotype. Template material for amplifying TCR beta CDR3 regions consisted of RNA transcripts. During a first-round RT-PCR of the TCR CDR3, the HTBI primer set was used. TCRdb re-derived calls from the multiplex PCR reads in MiXCR, one entry per CDR3 protein. The sample carries 250,000 or so distinct CDR3 sequences, roughly 15% recorded once. The receptor was derived from a woman in her fifties or sixties with Graves' hyperthyroidism that later progressed to Graves' ophthalmopathy. The specimen was blood.

In DNA, the CDR3 is TGTGCCAGCTCACCAGTATCAACGGCGAACACTGAAGCTTTCTTT. It encodes CASSPVSTANTEAFF. V and J are TRBV18 and TRBJ1-1; D remains ambiguous. CDR1 is KGHSH and CDR2 is LQKENI in the germline V gene. Trimming left V 2 bases short and J 1 base short, with 11 bases between. This CDR3 comprises 15 residues.